Given below is one TCR beta chain in context. Its specificity is unknown. The authors ran the assay at deep level. Sequencing used immunoSEQ multiplex PCR; TCRdb keeps in-frame clones, though not all of them. The table records a few hundred thousand clones, around 87% of them present only once. The data derive from a study of shared clonotypes between healthy human individuals. Turning to the study itself: Three plates were used per donor for CD4 naive, three for CD4 memory, two for CD8 naive and one for CD8 memory.

Study-wide results and limits: Genetic and exposure-history diversity was limited by the small donor number.

The CDR3 has 14 residues. Losses at the gene ends were 4 bases for V and 0 bases for J; bases not matched to a gene: 1. CDR1 and CDR2 (germline): MGHRA, YSYEKL. This chain links TRBV4-1 with TRBJ2-7; 9 bases fit TRBD1. The TCR originated in a man younger than 35 in good health. Sequencing was performed on memory CD8+ T cells sorted from blood. Subset described: CD45RO+ cells pooled with CCR7-negative TemRA cells. CDR3 DNA: TGCGCCAGCAGCCTGGACAGGGGCTCCTACGAGCAGTACTTC. Amino acid sequence: CASSLDRGSYEQYF.